The 31 T cell receptor beta chains in this list originate from one sample, sequenced in a study of cytomegalovirus exposure and HLA in healthy donors. The PCR employed 60 Vbeta primers together with 13 Jbeta primers. TCRdb keeps only in-frame clones here, not all; method: immunoSEQ multiplex PCR. The sample has fewer than 200,000 clones; around 78% are singletons. The sample taken for sequencing was PBMCs. The receptors come from a female donor in good health and CMV-seronegative.

V is TRBV6-1 and J is TRBJ2-5; D may be TRBD2 (5 bases). This CDR3 comprises 13 residues. V dropped 2 bases and J dropped 5 bases, with 9 bases sitting between them. Germline V gene lookup returns CDR1 MNHNS and CDR2 SASEGT. Here the CDR3 DNA reads TGTGCCAGCAGTGAACTAGCACGGGAGACCCAGTACTTC. It is translated as CASSELARETQYF.

This chain joins TRBV4-1 and TRBJ2-7; 12 nucleotides match TRBD1. The CDR3 has 16 amino acids. Germline values: CDR1 MGHRA, CDR2 YSYEKL. Losses at the gene ends were 4 bases for V and 7 bases for J; bases not matched to a gene: 11. The CDR3 protein is CASSPFPGQGAWEQYF. CDR3 coding DNA: TGCGCCAGCAGCCCTTTTCCGGGACAGGGGGCGTGGGAGCAGTACTTC.

The gene calls are TRBV5-1 and TRBJ1-2; 8 bases fit TRBD1. This CDR3 comprises 14 residues. Germline V CDR1 and CDR2: SGHRS, YFSETQ. V dropped 0 bases and J dropped 2; count of bases not matched to a gene: 0. CDR3 bases: TGCGCCAGCAGCTTGGGACAGGGGAACTATGGCTACACCTTC. It is translated as CASSLGQGNYGYTF.

V usage is TRBV5-4 and J usage is TRBJ2-3; 12 bases are shared with TRBD2. Losses at the gene ends were 4 bases for V and 4 bases for J; bases not matched to a gene: 1. The CDR3 totals 14 residues. The V gene's germline CDR1 is SGHNT and CDR2 YYREEE (reference sequence). DNA for the CDR3: TGTGCCAGCAGCCTAGCGGGGGGGCCAGATACGCAGTATTTT. It translates to CASSLAGGPDTQYF.

The rearrangement uses TRBV5-1 and TRBJ2-7, with D perhaps matching TRBD1 (6 bases). Germline-derived CDR1 and CDR2 are SGHRS and YFSETQ. The ends were cut back, 7 bases at V and 0 bases at J, with 14 bases in the middle. The CDR3 runs 14 residues. This chain's CDR3 is CASGPGQISYEQYF. The CDR3 bases are TGCGCCAGCGGCCCCGGACAGATCTCCTACGAGCAGTACTTC.

The V and J genes are TRBV18 and TRBJ2-1, with 7 bases matching TRBD1. Germline assignment: CDR1 KGHSH and CDR2 LQKENI. The ends lost 2 bases at V and 9 bases at J; junction bases unmatched: 16. The CDR3 contains 17 residues. CDR3 DNA: TGTGCCAGCTCACCAACGACTCCGGGACAGCTTAATGGTGAGCAGTTCTTC. Its protein product is CASSPTTPGQLNGEQFF.

V usage is TRBV9 and J usage is TRBJ1-2; unclear D gene. Trimming left V 0 bases short and J 3 bases short, with 12 bases between. CDR3 length: 15 residues. The V gene's germline CDR1 is SGDLS and CDR2 YYNGEE. In nucleotides, the CDR3 is TGTGCCAGCAGCGTAGCCCCCGGGGATTACTATGGCTACACCTTC. Translating gives CASSVAPGDYYGYTF.

V is TRBV27 and J is TRBJ1-5; weak D call: TRBD1 (6 bases). This CDR3 has 13 residues. Germline lookup yields CDR1 MNHEY and CDR2 SMNVEV (reference sequence). V was clipped by 2 bases and J by 4 bases, with 6 bases between them. The CDR3 nucleotides are TGTGCCAGCAGTTTACAGGGGAATCAGCCCCAGCATTTT. Translating gives CASSLQGNQPQHF.

The chain has TRBV2 and TRBJ2-3; TRBD1 is a possible D gene (5 bases). Germline CDR1 SNHLY, CDR2 FYNNEI. This CDR3 region has 12 residues. V dropped 4 bases and J dropped 13 bases, with 15 bases sitting between them. Here the CDR3 reads CASSVSDTREYF. CDR3 in DNA: TGTGCCAGCAGTGTATCGGACACCCGGGAGTATTTT.

V usage is TRBV27 and J usage is TRBJ2-5, with TRBD2 as a possible D gene (7 bases). The CDR3 runs to 16 residues. V was shortened by 6 bases and J by 4 bases, with 21 bases between the two germline ends. Looked up from germline, CDR1 is MNHEY and CDR2 is SMNVEV (reference sequence). This CDR3 reads CASRSRMGGAGETQYF. CDR3 nucleotide sequence: TGTGCCAGCAGATCCAGGATGGGGGGGGCGGGAGAGACCCAGTACTTC.

This sequence joins TRBV6-5 and TRBJ1-3; no firm D call. This CDR3 has 15 amino acids. V shed 2 bases and J shed 0 bases, with 8 bases lying between them. Germline loops: CDR1 MNHEY, CDR2 SVGAGI. In DNA, the CDR3 is TGTGCCAGCAGTTACGTCGGGAACTCTGGAAACACCATATATTTT. Its translation: CASSYVGNSGNTIYF.

This chain joins TRBV19 and TRBJ1-6; D gene ambiguous. The CDR3 has 14 residues. The V gene lost 6 bases and the J gene lost 10 bases, with 16 bases spanning the gap. From germline, CDR1 is LNHDA and CDR2 SQIVND (reference sequence). This chain's CDR3 is CASSPTMGGSPLHF. The CDR3 DNA follows: TGTGCCAGTAGCCCGACGATGGGAGGGTCACCCCTCCACTTT. Full variable domain (missing parts from reference TRBV19 and TRBJ1-6): DGGITQSPKYLFRKEGQNVTLSCEQNLNHDAMYWYRQDPGQGLRLIYYSQIVNDFQKGDIAEGYSVSREKKESFPLTVTSAQKNPTAFYLCASSPTMGGSPLHFGNGTRLTVT.

This chain uses TRBV9 with TRBJ1-4, with D maybe TRBD1 (5 bases). The ends were cut back, 2 bases at V and 7 bases at J, with 18 bases in the middle. CDR1 SGDLS and CDR2 YYNGEE come from the germline V gene. This CDR3 comprises 16 residues. The CDR3 spells CASSVGFGGASEKLFF. DNA of the CDR3: TGTGCCAGCAGCGTTGGATTTGGAGGGGCTAGTGAAAAACTGTTTTTT.

This clone occurred once. The gene calls are TRBV29-1 and TRBJ1-4; D is uncertain. The CDR3 covers 13 residues. Germline V CDR1 and CDR2: SQVTM, ANQGSEA. Trimming stripped 7 bases from V and 10 bases from J, with 19 bases between. The CDR3 reads CSGRTDAGGKLFF. The CDR3 DNA reads TGCAGCGGGAGGACGGACGCTGGAGGAAAACTGTTTTTT.

This chain links TRBV7-9 with TRBJ1-5, with 7 positions matching TRBD1. J was trimmed by 7 bases and V by 5 bases; bases with no gene match: 11. Germline V gene data show CDR1 as SEHNR and CDR2 as FQNEAQ (reference sequence). The CDR3 extends over 15 amino acids. CDR3 DNA sequence: TGTGCCAGCAGCCGTGGACAGGACAACCACCAGCCCCAGCATTTT. It yields the protein CASSRGQDNHQPQHF. Looking up the rest from reference TRBV7-9 and TRBJ1-5 gives the full variable domain: DTGVSQNPRHKITKRGQNVTFRCDPISEHNRLYWYRQTLGQGPEFLTYFQNEAQLEKSRLLSDRFSAERPKGSFSTLEIQRTEQGDSAMYLCASSRGQDNHQPQHFGDGTRLSIL.

With respect to this clone: A read error may account for a junction end that differs from germline. The chain uses TRBV7-9 and TRBJ1-2; TRBD1 is a possible D gene (6 bases). Germline assignment: CDR1 SEHNR and CDR2 FQNEAQ (reference sequence). CDR3 length: 13 amino acids. In DNA form, the CDR3 reads TGTTCCAGCACAGCAGGGGCTAACTATGGCTACACCTTC. Translation gives CSSTAGANYGYTF.

The rearrangement joins TRBV2 to TRBJ2-3; 7 bases line up with TRBD2. V was pared by 3 bases and J by 8 bases, with 5 bases of the junction left unmatched. There are 13 residues in the CDR3. CDR1 and CDR2 from the germline V gene are SNHLY and FYNNEI. The CDR3 DNA sequence: TGTGCCAGCAGTGAGGGGGAGGGCAGTACGCAGTATTTT. Translating gives CASSEGEGSTQYF.

V and J are TRBV7-2 and TRBJ2-3; 11 bases line up with TRBD2. CDR3 length: 15 amino acids. Germline trimming cut 4 bases from V and 7 bases from J; bases unmatched to any gene: 7. The V gene's germline CDR1 is SGHTA and CDR2 FQGNSA. The CDR3 DNA reads as TGTGCCAGCAGCTCAAGACTAGCGGGGCTCTATACGCAGTATTTT. Amino acid sequence: CASSSRLAGLYTQYF.

V gene TRBV5-6 combines with J gene TRBJ1-2; the D is unclear. The length of the CDR3 is 14 residues. CDR1 and CDR2 (germline): SGHDT, YYEEEE. V lost 0 bases and J lost 0, with 6 bases in between. The CDR3 reads CASSLGSANYGYTF. CDR3 DNA: TGTGCCAGCAGCTTGGGTTCGGCTAACTATGGCTACACCTTC.

The V call is TRBV9, the J call TRBJ1-4, with no clear D. CDR3 length: 15 residues. The germline gives CDR1 SGDLS, CDR2 YYNGEE. The ends were cut back, 2 bases at V and 5 bases at J, with 13 bases in the middle. As DNA, the CDR3 is TGTGCCAGCAGCGTTACCGGGGTTTCCAATGAAAAACTGTTTTTT. Translation: CASSVTGVSNEKLFF.

This clone appeared a few times. The V and J genes are TRBV15 and TRBJ2-4; possibly TRBD1 for D (5 bases). Trimming removed 0 bases from V and 11 bases from J, with 17 bases in between. The CDR3 is 15 amino acids. Germline V gene sequence: CDR1 LNHNV, CDR2 YYDKDF (reference sequence). Here the CDR3 DNA reads TGTGCCACCAGCAGAGATTGGGGCATGCAGGCCTTTCAGTACTTC. Translation gives CATSRDWGMQAFQYF.

This clone was recorded a few times. CDR3 amino acids: CASSLAYVDMNTEAFF. In nucleotides, the CDR3 is TGTGCCAGCAGCTTGGCGTATGTTGACATGAACACTGAAGCTTTCTTT. The chain joins TRBV5-4 to TRBJ1-1; no firm D call. The germline V gene has CDR1 SGHNT and CDR2 YYREEE (reference sequence). The CDR3 consists of 16 residues. Trimming removed 0 bases from V and 0 bases from J, with 12 bases in between.

The chain is built from TRBV27 and TRBJ2-1; 8 positions agree with TRBD2. V was pared by 4 bases and J by 6 bases, with 5 bases of the junction left unmatched. The CDR3 length is 14 residues. Germline V lookup: CDR1 MNHEY, CDR2 SMNVEV (reference sequence). The CDR3 region has the DNA TGTGCCAGCAGTTCTCGGGGGGGCCCCAATGAGCAGTTCTTC. Amino acid sequence: CASSSRGGPNEQFF.

The gene calls are TRBV28 and TRBJ2-1, with D maybe TRBD1 (6 bases). Trimming stripped 6 bases from V and 9 bases from J, with 12 bases between. CDR3 length: 12 amino acids. Germline CDR1 MDHEN, CDR2 SYDVKM. CDR3 sequence: CASRERGFEQFF. CDR3 nucleotide sequence: TGTGCCAGCAGGGAGAGGGGGTTTGAGCAGTTCTTC.

The V gene is TRBV25-1, the J gene TRBJ1-6; TRBD1 might be the D (6 bases). Deletions cut 3 bases from V and 10 bases from J, with 19 bases between. This CDR3 is built from 16 residues. Germline loops: CDR1 MGHDK, CDR2 SYGVNS. This CDR3 reads CASSDSGQGGWSPLHF. The CDR3 DNA reads as TGTGCCAGCAGTGACTCAGGGCAAGGGGGTTGGTCACCCCTCCACTTT.

The chain couples TRBV2 to TRBJ2-7; 7 bases fit TRBD2. The trim removed 11 bases at V and 5 bases at J, leaving 9 bases unmatched. Germline-derived CDR1 and CDR2 are SNHLY and FYNNEI. This CDR3 comprises 12 residues. The CDR3 protein is CASIKAGDEQYF. CDR3 sequence (DNA): TGTGCCTCTATTAAGGCGGGGGACGAGCAGTACTTC.

This chain links TRBV2 with TRBJ2-1; perhaps TRBD2 as D (5 bases). The germline V gene encodes CDR1 SNHLY and CDR2 FYNNEI. CDR3 length: 14 residues. Trimming stripped 2 bases from V and 0 bases from J, with 5 bases between. The CDR3 loop is CASSETSSYNEQFF. In DNA, the CDR3 is TGTGCCAGCAGTGAAACTAGCTCCTACAATGAGCAGTTCTTC.

V is TRBV4-1 and J is TRBJ1-3; unclear D gene. Germline lookup yields CDR1 MGHRA and CDR2 YSYEKL. V dropped 1 base and J dropped 9 bases, with 19 bases sitting between them. The CDR3 has 16 amino acids. The CDR3 loop is CASSQGLSGGTGTIYF. CDR3 sequence (DNA): TGCGCCAGCAGCCAAGGGTTATCGGGTGGCACCGGCACCATATATTTT.

V is TRBV30 and J is TRBJ1-4; 7 bases are a match to TRBD1. After removal of 0 bases from V and 3 bases from J, the junction contained 4 bases not matched to a gene. CDR1 is GTSNPN and CDR2 is SVGIG in the germline V gene (reference sequence). The CDR3 totals 15 residues. The CDR3 loop reads CAWSVGGQPNEKLFF. The CDR3 DNA sequence: TGTGCCTGGAGTGTAGGGGGACAGCCTAATGAAAAACTGTTTTTT. The whole variable domain, filled in from reference TRBV30 and TRBJ1-4, reads SQTIHQWPATLVQPVGSPLSLECTVEGTSNPNLYWYRQAAGRGLQLLFYSVGIGQISSEVPQNLSASRPQDRQFILSSKKLLLSDSGFYLCAWSVGGQPNEKLFFGSGTQLSVL.

CDR3 DNA sequence: TGTGCCAGCAGCCTCGGTGGCGCGGACTCCTACGAGCAGTACTTC. As protein: CASSLGGADSYEQYF. The chain uses TRBV28 and TRBJ2-7; unclear D gene. The V end was cut by 6 bases, the J end by 0 bases, with 15 bases between. The CDR3 length is 15 residues. Germline V gene lookup returns CDR1 MDHEN and CDR2 SYDVKM. Based on the CDR3 plus reference TRBV28 and TRBJ2-7, the full variable domain is DVKVTQSSRYLVKRTGEKVFLECVQDMDHENMFWYRQDPGLGLRLIYFSYDVKMKEKGDIPEGYSVSREKKERFSLILESASTNQTSMYLCASSLGGADSYEQYFGPGTRLTVT.

This CDR3 reads CASSSSYSGANVLTF. As DNA, the CDR3 is TGTGCCAGCAGTTCAAGCTACTCTGGGGCCAACGTCCTGACTTTC. The chain couples TRBV27 to TRBJ2-6; D gene unclear. The CDR3 contains 15 residues. V was clipped by 4 bases and J by 0 bases, with 7 bases between them. Germline CDR1 is MNHEY and CDR2 is SMNVEV (reference sequence).